The following is a T cell receptor beta chain sequence with its context. Trimming took 6 bases from V and 7 from J, leaving 16 bases between them. The germline V gene encodes CDR1 MDHEN and CDR2 SYDVKM. The CDR3 runs 14 residues. Methods used by the authors: Estimated nucleated cell counts came from reference gene primer amplification. Profiled with immunoSEQ multiplex PCR; TCRdb holds only in-frame clones, not every one. Clonal size and the V and J genes are those of that table, whereas D and trimming came from the DNA. The sample contains 100,000 or so clones, roughly 79% of which appear only once. This sample is drawn from a study of blood T cell repertoires in COVID-19. Whole-study context: Whether acute or convalescent, the COVID-19 samples came from the United States, Italy and Spain. From T cells, B-cell-depleted T cells, or PBMCs came the material, which was cDNA or gDNA.

The genes are TRBV28 and TRBJ1-5, with TRBD1 as a possible D gene (5 bases). The TCR originated in a man aged 80 or over with acute or convalescent COVID-19. Sequenced material: peripheral blood. Written as DNA, the CDR3 is TGTGCCAGCAGAAAGGCTCAGGGAGGGCAGCCCCAGCATTTT. Translated: CASRKAQGGQPQHF.